Presented here are 11 T cell receptor beta chains from one specimen sequenced in a study of blood T cell repertoires in COVID-19. Repertoires were generated with immunoSEQ multiplex PCR, while TCRdb's copy carries only in-frame clones and drops some. The data hold roughly 110,000 clones, with around 89% observed a single time. Material: peripheral blood. The receptor source for this set is a human donor with acute or convalescent COVID-19. The donor label of this sample is uncertain.

The genes are TRBV19 and TRBJ2-5; the match to TRBD2 covers 9 bases. This CDR3 comprises 15 residues. Per germline, CDR1 LNHDA and CDR2 SQIVND (reference sequence). V lost 3 bases, J lost 0 bases, and 2 bases stayed unmatched. The CDR3 sequence is CASSMLAGYQETQYF. CDR3 DNA sequence: TGTGCCAGTAGTATGCTAGCGGGGTACCAAGAGACCCAGTACTTC.

The V and J genes are TRBV7-2 and TRBJ1-2, with D perhaps TRBD1 (6 bases). CDR1 and CDR2 from the germline V gene are SGHTA and FQGNSA. The CDR3 covers 16 residues. V dropped 7 bases and J dropped 8 bases, with 26 bases sitting between them. The CDR3 loop reads CASTLGGPRQDPGYTF. CDR3 sequence (DNA): TGTGCCAGCACCTTGGGGGGGCCGCGACAGGACCCGGGCTACACCTTC. Drawing the rest from reference TRBV7-2 and TRBJ1-2, the complete variable domain is GAGVSQSPSNKVTEKGKDVELRCDPISGHTALYWYRQSLGQGLEFLIYFQGNSAPDKSGLPSDRFSAERTGGSVSTLTIQRTQQEDSAVYLCASTLGGPRQDPGYTFGSGTRLTVV.

V and J are TRBV7-3 and TRBJ1-6; D is ambiguous. Germline assignment: CDR1 SGHTA and CDR2 FQGTGA. The CDR3 is made up of 15 amino acids. V gave up 1 base and J gave up 9 bases, with 13 bases separating them. The CDR3 here is CASSLNVFGGSPLHF. In nucleotides, the CDR3 is TGTGCCAGCAGCTTAAACGTCTTCGGCGGTTCACCCCTCCACTTT.

In its sample, this clone was seen once. V gene TRBV7-2 combines with J gene TRBJ2-1, with D tentatively TRBD1 (5 bases). V lost 5 bases to trimming and J lost 3 bases, with 14 bases between them. Germline-derived CDR1 and CDR2 are SGHTA and FQGNSA. The CDR3 is made up of 15 amino acids. This chain's CDR3 is CASSLQGSVYNEQFF. For the CDR3, the DNA is TGTGCCAGCAGCCTGCAGGGATCCGTCTACAATGAGCAGTTCTTC.

The J gene is TRBJ2-7, the V gene TRBV19; D is perhaps TRBD2 (7 bases). Germline CDR1 reads LNHDA; CDR2 reads SQIVND (reference sequence). V lost 6 bases and J lost 6, with 15 bases in between. The CDR3 spans 13 residues. CDR3 in amino acids: CASSRGGYVEQYF. The CDR3 bases are TGTGCCAGTAGCCGCGGGGGCTATGTCGAGCAGTACTTC.

This clone was counted once. V usage is TRBV2 and J usage is TRBJ2-5; possibly TRBD2 for D (6 bases). With 7 bases removed from V and 5 bases from J, the gap between germline ends came to 17 bases. This CDR3 is built from 14 residues. Germline-derived CDR1 and CDR2 are SNHLY and FYNNEI. The CDR3 sequence: CASNRNGGSETQYF. The CDR3 DNA follows: TGTGCCAGCAACCGAAACGGGGGTTCCGAGACCCAGTACTTC.

The rearrangement uses TRBV6-5 and TRBJ2-4, with 9 bases that match TRBD1. V shed 6 bases, J shed 7 bases, and the junction held 10 bases outside the gene matches. The CDR3 totals 15 residues. Germline V gene lookup returns CDR1 MNHEY and CDR2 SVGAGI. CDR3 loop: CASSSPGTGSNIQYF. In DNA, the CDR3 is TGTGCCAGCAGCTCCCCCGGGACAGGGTCTAACATTCAGTACTTC.

V is TRBV29-1 and J is TRBJ1-2, with no clear D. Germline V CDR1 and CDR2: SQVTM, ANQGSEA. Trimming pared 3 bases from V and 5 bases from J, leaving 13 bases between. The CDR3 is 13 residues long. The CDR3 spells CSVEEQPGYGYTF. CDR3 DNA: TGCAGCGTTGAGGAACAGCCTGGGTATGGCTACACCTTC. Variable domain in full (rest from reference TRBV29-1 and TRBJ1-2): SAVISQKPSRDICQRGTSLTIQCQVDSQVTMMFWYRQQPGQSLTLIATANQGSEATYESGFVIDKFPISRPNLTFSTLTVSNMSPEDSSIYLCSVEEQPGYGYTFGSGTRLTVV.

This clone has only a few counts. The chain is built from TRBV18 and TRBJ1-4, with TRBD1 as a possible D gene (6 bases). This CDR3 is 15 amino acids long. Germline V gives CDR1 KGHSH, CDR2 LQKENI. V lost 0 bases to trimming and J lost 7 bases, with 12 bases between them. CDR3 sequence (DNA): TGTGCCAGCTCACCACCTTCCGCCAGGGGTGAAAAACTGTTTTTT. It translates to CASSPPSARGEKLFF.

The chain joins TRBV19 to TRBJ1-4, with D hard to call. Germline CDR1 is LNHDA and CDR2 is SQIVND (reference sequence). The V gene lost 3 bases and the J gene lost 8 bases, with 13 bases spanning the gap. The CDR3 consists of 14 residues. The CDR3 DNA is TGTGCCAGTAGTATTAGCCCTTCTGGAGAAAAACTGTTTTTT. Translated, it gives CASSISPSGEKLFF.

This chain joins TRBV7-8 and TRBJ1-5, with TRBD1 matching 8 bases. J was trimmed by 6 bases and V by 4 bases; bases with no gene match: 8. This CDR3 has 15 residues. Germline loops: CDR1 SGHVS, CDR2 FQNEAQ. The CDR3 region has the DNA TGTGCCAGCAGCTCCACCGGGACAGGCCGTCAGCCCCAGCATTTT. Amino acids: CASSSTGTGRQPQHF.